The rows below give T cell receptor beta chains drawn from one sample of a study of beta chain features in type 1 diabetes. Data came from immunoSEQ multiplex PCR; TCRdb stores just in-frame clones and leaves some out. The sample holds 250,000 to 350,000 clones, 14% seen once. The specimen was naive CD4+ T cells from blood. The receptor source for this set is a man younger than 45 with type 1 diabetes. CDR3s leave out the opening cysteine and the closing phenylalanine or tryptophan. D genes are given only for firm matches.

V,D,J,CDR3
TRBV18,TRBD1,TRBJ1-2,ASSRQGVDYGYT
TRBV6-4,TRBD1,TRBJ1-5,ARPRGPGEPQH
TRBV28,TRBD1,TRBJ1-2,ASSFPGQGGYT
TRBV15,-,TRBJ2-1,ATSRVRGTAINEQF
TRBV18,TRBD2,TRBJ2-1,ASSPLAGASYNEQF
TRBV28,TRBD1,TRBJ1-2,ASRIPRDRRYYGYT
TRBV21-1,-,TRBJ1-5,ASSLRGGTDNQPQH
TRBV9,TRBD1,TRBJ1-2,ASSGRTGGAYGYT
TRBV2,-,TRBJ1-4,ASRGTGGEKLF
TRBV5-4,TRBD2,TRBJ2-1,ASSSGRLSYNEQF
TRBV5-4,TRBD2,TRBJ2-2,AIGTSGSSTGELF
TRBV5-1,TRBD2,TRBJ2-7,ASSSQLAGGEQY
TRBV28,-,TRBJ1-1,ASSLLLTGPMNTEAF
TRBV5-1,-,TRBJ2-1,ASSGGQNNEQF
TRBV28,-,TRBJ2-1,ASSTRGNEQF
TRBV28,TRBD1,TRBJ2-1,ASRTGGLEQF
TRBV10-3,TRBD1,TRBJ1-1,AISGGQVYTEAF
TRBV18,-,TRBJ1-1,ASSPTLANTEAF
TRBV28,TRBD1,TRBJ1-1,ASSYRGNTEAF
TRBV10-3,TRBD2,TRBJ2-7,AISELSGTYEQY
TRBV7-6,-,TRBJ1-1,ASSFQVGTEAF
TRBV9,-,TRBJ2-5,ASSRTSYWETQY
TRBV19,-,TRBJ2-4,ASSIQGRGNIQY
TRBV20-1,-,TRBJ1-2,SARDTYGYT
TRBV14,TRBD2,TRBJ2-4,ASSQGLAGGAKNIQY
TRBV5-1,-,TRBJ2-7,ASSPRSEPYEQY
TRBV29-1,-,TRBJ1-5,SVQGGSNQPQH
TRBV27,-,TRBJ2-7,ASSPPQGTFIGHEQY
TRBV18,TRBD1,TRBJ1-1,ASSGSDRKNTEAF
TRBV29-1,-,TRBJ2-1,SVGTMAVGEQF
TRBV5-1,-,TRBJ1-5,ASSLAPDQPQH
TRBV5-4,TRBD2,TRBJ2-5,ASSPLGTSDETQY
TRBV4-1,TRBD2,TRBJ2-1,ASSPLTSGKVDEQF
TRBV9,-,TRBJ2-5,ASSVGGQETQY
TRBV5-1,-,TRBJ1-2,ASSLGTRYGYT
TRBV7-8,-,TRBJ2-3,ASSPRDFVTDTQY
TRBV9,-,TRBJ2-5,ASSVGDNQETQY
TRBV4-1,TRBD1,TRBJ2-5,ASSRNPTGGLETQY
TRBV7-7,TRBD1,TRBJ2-7,ASSPTGAASEQY
TRBV28,-,TRBJ2-7,ASRPNLAVSYEQY
TRBV29-1,-,TRBJ1-1,SVDTSGGATEAF
TRBV29-1,TRBD1,TRBJ2-7,SVGRGQGSYEQY
TRBV10-3,TRBD2,TRBJ2-2,ASKTGTSGSVGGELF
TRBV28,TRBD1,TRBJ1-3,ASSSTGTGNGNTIY
TRBV27,-,TRBJ2-6,ASSGARAGANVLT
TRBV4-2,TRBD1,TRBJ2-3,ASSTRQGGDTQY
TRBV5-1,TRBD2,TRBJ2-7,ASSLPQRGSYEQY
TRBV18,-,TRBJ2-7,ASSPQTGWDEQY
TRBV7-2,TRBD2,TRBJ2-7,ASRKSSGRYEQY
TRBV6-5,TRBD2,TRBJ2-2,ASKTSGNTGELF